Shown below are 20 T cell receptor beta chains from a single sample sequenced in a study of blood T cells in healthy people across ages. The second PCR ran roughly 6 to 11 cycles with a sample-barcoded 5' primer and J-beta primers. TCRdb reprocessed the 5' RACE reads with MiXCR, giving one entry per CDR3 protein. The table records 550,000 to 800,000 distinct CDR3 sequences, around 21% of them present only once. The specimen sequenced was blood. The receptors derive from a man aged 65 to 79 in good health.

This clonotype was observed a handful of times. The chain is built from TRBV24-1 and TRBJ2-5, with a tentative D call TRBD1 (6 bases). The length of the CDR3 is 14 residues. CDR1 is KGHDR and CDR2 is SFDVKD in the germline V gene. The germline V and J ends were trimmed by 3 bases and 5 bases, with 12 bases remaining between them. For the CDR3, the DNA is TGTGCCACCAGTGATCGTCAGGGGTTGGAGACCCAGTACTTC. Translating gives CATSDRQGLETQYF.

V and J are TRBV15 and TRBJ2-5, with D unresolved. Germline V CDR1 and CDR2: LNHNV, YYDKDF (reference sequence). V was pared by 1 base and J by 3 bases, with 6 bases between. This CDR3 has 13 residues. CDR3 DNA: TGTGCCACCAGCAGAGTTTCAGAAGAGACCCAGTACTTC. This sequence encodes CATSRVSEETQYF.

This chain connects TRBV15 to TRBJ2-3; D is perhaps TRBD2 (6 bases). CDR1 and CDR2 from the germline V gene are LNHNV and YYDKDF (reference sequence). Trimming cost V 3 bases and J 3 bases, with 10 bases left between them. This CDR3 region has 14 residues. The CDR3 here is CATSRDGGTDTQYF. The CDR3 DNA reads TGTGCCACCAGCAGGGATGGGGGGACAGATACGCAGTATTTT.

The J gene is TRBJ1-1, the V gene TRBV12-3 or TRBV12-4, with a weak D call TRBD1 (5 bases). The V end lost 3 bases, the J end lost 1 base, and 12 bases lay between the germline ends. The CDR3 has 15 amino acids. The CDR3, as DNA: TGTGCCAGCAGTTTTACGCCAGGGACGAACACTGAAGCTTTCTTT. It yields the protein CASSFTPGTNTEAFF.

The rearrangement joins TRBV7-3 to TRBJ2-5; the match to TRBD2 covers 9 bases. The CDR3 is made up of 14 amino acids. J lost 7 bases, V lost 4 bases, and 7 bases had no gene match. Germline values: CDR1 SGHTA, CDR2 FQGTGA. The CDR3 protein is CASSSAGGGVTQYF. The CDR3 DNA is TGTGCCAGCAGCTCAGCGGGAGGAGGGGTGACCCAGTACTTC.

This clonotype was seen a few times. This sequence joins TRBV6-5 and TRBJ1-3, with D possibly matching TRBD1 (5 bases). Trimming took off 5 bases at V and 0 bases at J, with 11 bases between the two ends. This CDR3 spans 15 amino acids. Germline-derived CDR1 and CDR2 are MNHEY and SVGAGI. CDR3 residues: CASSRDGGSGNTIYF. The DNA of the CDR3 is TGTGCCAGCAGTCGGGACGGGGGCTCTGGAAACACCATATATTTT.

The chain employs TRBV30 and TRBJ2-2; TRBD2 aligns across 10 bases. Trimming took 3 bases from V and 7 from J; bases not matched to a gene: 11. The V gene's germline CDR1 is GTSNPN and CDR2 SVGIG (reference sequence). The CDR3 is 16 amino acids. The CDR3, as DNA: TGTGCCTGGAGGGGACTAGCGCAGAAGGGAATCGGGGAGCTGTTTTTT. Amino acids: CAWRGLAQKGIGELFF.

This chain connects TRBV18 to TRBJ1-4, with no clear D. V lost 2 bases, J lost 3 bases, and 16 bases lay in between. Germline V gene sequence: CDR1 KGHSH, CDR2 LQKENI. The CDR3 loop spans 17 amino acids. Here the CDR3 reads CASSPSAADLSNEKLFF. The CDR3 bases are TGTGCCAGCTCACCATCGGCGGCCGACTTATCTAATGAAAAACTGTTTTTT. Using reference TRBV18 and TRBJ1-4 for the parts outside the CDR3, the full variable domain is NAGVMQNPRHLVRRRGQEARLRCSPMKGHSHVYWYRQLPEEGLKFMVYLQKENIIDESGMPKERFSAEFPKEGPSILRIQQVVRGDSAAYFCASSPSAADLSNEKLFFGSGTQLSVL.

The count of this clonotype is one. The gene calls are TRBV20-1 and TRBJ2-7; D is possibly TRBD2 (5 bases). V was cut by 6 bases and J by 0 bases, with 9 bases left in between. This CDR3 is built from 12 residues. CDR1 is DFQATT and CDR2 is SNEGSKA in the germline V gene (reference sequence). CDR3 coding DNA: TGCAGTGCCCCCAGCGGCTCCTACGAGCAGTACTTC. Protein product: CSAPSGSYEQYF.

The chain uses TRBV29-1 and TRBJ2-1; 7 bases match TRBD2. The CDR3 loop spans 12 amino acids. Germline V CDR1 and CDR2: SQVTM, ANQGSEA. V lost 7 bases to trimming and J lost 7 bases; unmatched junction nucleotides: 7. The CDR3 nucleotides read TGCAGCGGGGGCGGGAGACTTAATGAGCAGTTCTTC. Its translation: CSGGGRLNEQFF.

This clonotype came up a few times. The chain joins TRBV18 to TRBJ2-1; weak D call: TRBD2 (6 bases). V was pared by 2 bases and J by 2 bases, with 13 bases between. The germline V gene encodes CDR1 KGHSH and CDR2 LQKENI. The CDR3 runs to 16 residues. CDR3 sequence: CASSPKRAGPYNEQFF. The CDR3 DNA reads TGTGCCAGCTCACCAAAAAGAGCGGGTCCCTACAATGAGCAGTTCTTC.

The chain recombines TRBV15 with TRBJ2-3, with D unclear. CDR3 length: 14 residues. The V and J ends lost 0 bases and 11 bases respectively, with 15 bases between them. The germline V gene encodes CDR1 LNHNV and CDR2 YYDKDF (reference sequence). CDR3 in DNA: TGTGCCACCAGCAGAGATAGTAAGGCCCTCGGGCAGTATTTT. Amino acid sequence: CATSRDSKALGQYF.

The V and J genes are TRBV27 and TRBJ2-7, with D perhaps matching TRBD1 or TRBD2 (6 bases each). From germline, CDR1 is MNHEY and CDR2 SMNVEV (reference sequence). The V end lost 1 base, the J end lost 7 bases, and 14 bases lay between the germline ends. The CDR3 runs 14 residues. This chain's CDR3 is CASSLFPGAGEQYF. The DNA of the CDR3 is TGTGCCAGCAGTTTATTCCCGGGGGCCGGGGAGCAGTACTTC.

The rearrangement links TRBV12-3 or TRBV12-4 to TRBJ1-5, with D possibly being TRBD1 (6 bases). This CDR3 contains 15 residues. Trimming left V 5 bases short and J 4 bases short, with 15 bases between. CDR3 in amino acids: CASSTTGFGNQPQHF. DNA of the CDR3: TGTGCCAGCAGTACCACAGGGTTTGGGAATCAGCCCCAGCATTTT.

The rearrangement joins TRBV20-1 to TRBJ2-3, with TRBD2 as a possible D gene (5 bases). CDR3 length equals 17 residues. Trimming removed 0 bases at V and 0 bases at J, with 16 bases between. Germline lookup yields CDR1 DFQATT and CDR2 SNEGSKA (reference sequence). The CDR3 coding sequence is TGCAGTGCTAGAGATTCGAGCGGAGGTGCTAGCACAGATACGCAGTATTTT. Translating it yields CSARDSSGGASTDTQYF.

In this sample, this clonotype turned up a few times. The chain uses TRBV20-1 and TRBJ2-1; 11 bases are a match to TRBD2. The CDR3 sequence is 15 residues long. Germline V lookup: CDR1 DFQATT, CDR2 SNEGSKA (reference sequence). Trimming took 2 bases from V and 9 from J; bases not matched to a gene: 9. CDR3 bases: TGCAGTGCTAGACTACTAGCGGGAGTTGGTAGTGAGCAGTTCTTC. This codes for CSARLLAGVGSEQFF.

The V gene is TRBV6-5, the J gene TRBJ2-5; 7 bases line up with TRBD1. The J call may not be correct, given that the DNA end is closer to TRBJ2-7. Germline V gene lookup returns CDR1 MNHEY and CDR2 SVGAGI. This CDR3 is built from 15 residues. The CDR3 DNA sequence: TGTGCCAGCAGTTACTCGAATAGGGGGCTTTACGAGCAGTACTTC. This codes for CASSYSNRGLYEQYF.

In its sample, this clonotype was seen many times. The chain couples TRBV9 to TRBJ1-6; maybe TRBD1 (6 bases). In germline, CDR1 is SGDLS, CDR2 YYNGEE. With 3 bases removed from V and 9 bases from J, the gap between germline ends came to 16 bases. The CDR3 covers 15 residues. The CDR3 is CASSGGTSRGSPLHF. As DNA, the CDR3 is TGTGCCAGCAGCGGCGGGACATCCCGGGGTTCACCCCTCCACTTT. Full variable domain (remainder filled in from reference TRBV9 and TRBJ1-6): DSGVTQTPKHLITATGQRVTLRCSPRSGDLSVYWYQQSLDQGLQFLIQYYNGEERAKGNILERFSAQQFPDLHSELNLSSLELGDSALYFCASSGGTSRGSPLHFGNGTRLTVT.

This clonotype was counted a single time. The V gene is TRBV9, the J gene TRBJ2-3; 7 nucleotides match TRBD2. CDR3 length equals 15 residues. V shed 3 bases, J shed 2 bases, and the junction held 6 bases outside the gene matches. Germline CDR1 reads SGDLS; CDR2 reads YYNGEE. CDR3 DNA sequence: TGTGCCAGCAGCGCCATGACTAGCTTCACAGATACGCAGTATTTT. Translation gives CASSAMTSFTDTQYF.

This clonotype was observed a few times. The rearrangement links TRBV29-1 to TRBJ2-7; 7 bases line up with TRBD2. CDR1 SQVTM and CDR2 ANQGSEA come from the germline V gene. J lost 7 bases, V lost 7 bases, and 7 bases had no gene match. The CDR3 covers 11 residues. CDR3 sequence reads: CSGRLGGEQYF. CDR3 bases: TGCAGCGGGCGATTGGGGGGGGAGCAGTACTTC.